The 3 T cell receptor beta chains below come from one sample, sequenced in a study of T cell responses to AZD1222 COVID-19 vaccine. Method: immunoSEQ multiplex PCR; TCRdb's copy keeps in-frame clones and lacks some. Of about 68,000 clones listed, more than 80% are singletons. The sequenced sample was peripheral blood, obtained on day 0 of AZD1222 vaccination. Receptors were obtained from an adult in good health.

The chain links TRBV3-1 (or the pseudogene TRBV3-2) to TRBJ1-1; D is possibly TRBD1 (6 bases). This CDR3 is 12 amino acids long. Trimming left V 3 bases short and J 11 bases short, with 13 bases between. Germline V lookup: CDR1 LGHDT, CDR2 YNNKEL (reference sequence). The CDR3 DNA follows: TGTGCCAGCAGCCAGAGGGGGAGTTCGGCTTTCTTT. The encoded protein is CASSQRGSSAFF.

This chain uses TRBV5-4 with TRBJ2-2; no reliable D call. Trimming shortened V by 4 bases and J by 0 bases, and 16 bases separated the two germline ends. The CDR3 loop spans 17 amino acids. Germline CDR1 and CDR2: SGHNT and YYREEE (reference sequence). CDR3 loop: CASSPQAALANTGELFF. CDR3 bases: TGTGCCAGCAGCCCCCAGGCGGCTCTCGCGAACACCGGGGAGCTGTTTTTT.

The chain recombines TRBV30 with TRBJ1-1; D gene ambiguous. V gave up 0 bases and J gave up 12 bases, with 14 bases separating them. The CDR3 runs to 12 residues. CDR1 and CDR2 from the germline V gene are GTSNPN and SVGIG (reference sequence). CDR3 amino acids: CAWSVPTPGTFF. The CDR3 region has the DNA TGTGCCTGGAGTGTACCGACTCCGGGGACTTTCTTT.